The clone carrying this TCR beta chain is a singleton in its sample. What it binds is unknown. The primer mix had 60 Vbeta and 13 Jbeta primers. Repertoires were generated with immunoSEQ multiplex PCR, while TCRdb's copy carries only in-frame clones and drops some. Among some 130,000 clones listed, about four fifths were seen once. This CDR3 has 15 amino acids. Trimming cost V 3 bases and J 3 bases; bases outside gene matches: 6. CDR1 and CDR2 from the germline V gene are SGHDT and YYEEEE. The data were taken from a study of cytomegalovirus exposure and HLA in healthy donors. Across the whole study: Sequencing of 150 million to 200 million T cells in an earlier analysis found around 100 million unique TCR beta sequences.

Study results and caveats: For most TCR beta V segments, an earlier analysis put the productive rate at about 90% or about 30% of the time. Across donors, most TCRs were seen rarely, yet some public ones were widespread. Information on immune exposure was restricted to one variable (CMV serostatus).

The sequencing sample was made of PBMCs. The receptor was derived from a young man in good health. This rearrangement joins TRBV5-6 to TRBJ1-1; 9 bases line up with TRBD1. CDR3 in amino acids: CASSSGDRDYTEAFF. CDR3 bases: TGTGCCAGCAGCTCCGGGGACAGGGATTACACTGAAGCTTTCTTT.